The rows below give T cell receptor beta chains drawn from one sample of a study of PD-1 blockade in classical Hodgkin lymphoma. The table came from immunoSEQ multiplex PCR; TCRdb's copy has only in-frame clones and leaves some out. The table includes some 17,000 clones, more than 70% detected once. This material consisted of peripheral blood mononuclear cells (PBMCs), taken at baseline. The source of these receptors is a human donor with classical Hodgkin lymphoma. The CDR3 runs from the conserved cysteine through the conserved F or W. The D gene is left open where the match is weak. Size is stated for part of the rows, as once, few or many counts, or as a class when the clone is expanded.

V gene,clone size,D gene,J gene,CDR3 protein,CDR3 DNA
TRBV6-6,once,-,TRBJ2-2,CASSPDYPEGGELFF,TGTGCCAGCAGCCCCGACTACCCTGAGGGCGGGGAGCTGTTTTTT
TRBV30,-,-,TRBJ1-5,CAWSAGPHQPQHF,TGTGCCTGGAGTGCAGGGCCCCATCAGCCCCAGCATTTT
TRBV25-1,few,-,TRBJ1-6,CASSLPNSPLHF,TGTGCCAGCTCCCTACCTAATTCACCCCTCCACTTT
TRBV10-3,-,TRBD1,TRBJ2-3,CAISWTGGMVTDTQYF,TGTGCCATCAGTTGGACAGGGGGAATGGTTACAGATACGCAGTATTTT
TRBV7-9,-,-,TRBJ2-1,CASSIGDDANNEQFF,TGTGCCAGCAGTATCGGGGACGACGCAAACAATGAGCAGTTCTTC
TRBV2,-,-,TRBJ2-7,CASRTGTGDYEQYF,TGTGCCAGCAGAACCGGGACGGGCGACTACGAGCAGTACTTC
TRBV7-9,-,TRBD1,TRBJ2-7,CASSRPGTGSYEQYF,TGTGCCAGCAGCCGCCCCGGGACAGGTTCCTACGAGCAGTACTTC
TRBV5-1,-,-,TRBJ2-7,CASSLEGLGPYEQYF,TGCGCCAGCAGCTTGGAAGGGTTGGGACCCTACGAGCAGTACTTC
TRBV7-9,few,TRBD2,TRBJ2-1,CASSLDASGAEQFF,TGTGCCAGCAGCTTAGATGCTAGCGGAGCTGAGCAGTTCTTC
TRBV25-1,medium-sized,TRBD1,TRBJ2-5,CASSGDSQETQYF,TGTGCCAGCAGTGGGGACAGCCAAGAGACCCAGTACTTC
TRBV27,-,-,TRBJ2-3,CASRISTDTQYF,TGTGCCAGCAGGATCAGCACAGATACGCAGTATTTT
TRBV6-6,-,TRBD2,TRBJ2-7,CASSRTSGTSYEQYF,TGTGCCAGCAGTCGGACTAGCGGGACGTCCTACGAGCAGTACTTC
TRBV5-4,-,-,TRBJ2-6,CASSQATSFMSGANVLTF,TGTGCCAGCAGCCAAGCCACTAGCTTTATGTCTGGGGCCAACGTCCTGACTTTC
TRBV6-5,once,TRBD1,TRBJ2-1,CASSYSSTGKYEQFF,TGTGCCAGCAGTTACTCCTCGACAGGGAAATATGAGCAGTTCTTC